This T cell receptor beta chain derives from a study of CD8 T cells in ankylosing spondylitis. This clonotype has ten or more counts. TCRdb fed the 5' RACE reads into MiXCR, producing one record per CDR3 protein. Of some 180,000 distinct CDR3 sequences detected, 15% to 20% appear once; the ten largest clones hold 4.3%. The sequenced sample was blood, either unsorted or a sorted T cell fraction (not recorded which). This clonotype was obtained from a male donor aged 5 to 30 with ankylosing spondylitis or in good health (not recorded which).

The CDR3 DNA reads TGCGCCAGCAGCGTGACAGGGGCCGAGCAGTTCTTC. This encodes CASSVTGAEQFF. The rearrangement joins TRBV4-1 to TRBJ2-1, with 8 bases fitting TRBD1. The germline V gene encodes CDR1 MGHRA and CDR2 YSYEKL. V dropped 5 bases and J dropped 10; count of bases not matched to a gene: 4. The CDR3 totals 12 residues.